Included here is one T cell receptor (beta chain) sequence, with context. Its target is not known. At one end the junction does not follow the germline gene, possibly because of a read error. Amplification of TCR beta CDR3 regions used RNA as the template. TCR CDR3 regions were first amplified by RT-PCR with HTBI primers. Each CDR3 protein gets one entry after TCRdb re-called the multiplex PCR reads with MiXCR. The sample contains about 760,000 distinct CDR3 sequences, roughly a third of which appear only once. This CDR3 comprises 14 residues. Looked up from germline, CDR1 is SGDLS and CDR2 is YYNGEE. This specimen belongs to a study of T cells in Graves' hyperthyroidism and ophthalmopathy. Broader study findings: Blood also contained most expanded thyroid clonotypes above 0.001. With a median lead of around 6.7 months before onset, the model predicted ophthalmopathy.

Source material: blood. The chain couples TRBV9 to TRBJ1-2; D gene unclear. The TCR originated in a woman aged 40 to 50 with Graves' hyperthyroidism. For the CDR3, the DNA is TGTGTCAGCAGCGTCGTCACAGCTTTCTATGGCTACACCTTC. Residues: CVSSVVTAFYGYTF.